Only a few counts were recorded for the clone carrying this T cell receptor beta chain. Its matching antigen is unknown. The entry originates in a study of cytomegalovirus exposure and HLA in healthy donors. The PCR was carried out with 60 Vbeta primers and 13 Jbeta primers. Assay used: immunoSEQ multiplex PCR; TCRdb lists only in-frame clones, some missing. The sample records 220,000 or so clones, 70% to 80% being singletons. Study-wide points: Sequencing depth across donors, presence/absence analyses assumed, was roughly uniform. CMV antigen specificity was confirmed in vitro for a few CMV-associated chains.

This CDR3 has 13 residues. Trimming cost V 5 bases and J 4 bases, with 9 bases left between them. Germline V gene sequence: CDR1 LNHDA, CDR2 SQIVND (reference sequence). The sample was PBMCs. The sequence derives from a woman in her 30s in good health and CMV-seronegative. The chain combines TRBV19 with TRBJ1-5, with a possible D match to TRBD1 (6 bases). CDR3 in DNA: TGTGCCAGTAGTTGGACAGATAATCAGCCCCAGCATTTT. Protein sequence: CASSWTDNQPQHF.